The 24 T cell receptor beta chains below were found in one sample sequenced in a study of T cell repertoires in cytomegalovirus infection. Antigens of these TCRs are unknown. A single record per CDR3 protein comes from TCRdb applying MiXCR to the reads. Of hundreds of thousands of distinct CDR3 sequences detected, around 30% appear once; the ten largest clones hold about 14%. The sample was cultured CD8+ T cells from PBMCs, taken from culture after CMV antigen stimulation. Receptor source: a human donor in good health (CMV status not recorded). Some clones in this sample may be carry-over from other donors' samples.

The chain recombines TRBV12-3 or TRBV12-4 with TRBJ2-1, with D perhaps matching TRBD2 (7 bases). Trimming shortened V by 6 bases and J by 8 bases, and 29 bases separated the two germline ends. The CDR3 spans 18 residues. CDR3 region: CASRTTDSSVGGPHEQFF. The CDR3 coding sequence is TGTGCCAGCAGGACTACGGACAGCTCCGTGGGGGGGCCCCATGAGCAGTTCTTC.

This clonotype has only a few counts. The V gene is TRBV5-1, the J gene TRBJ1-2; D remains unclear. Trimming removed 4 bases at V and 5 bases at J, with 24 bases between. From germline, CDR1 is SGHRS and CDR2 YFSETQ. This CDR3 region has 17 residues. As DNA, the CDR3 is TGCGCCAGCAGCCCGGACCAACGACCCCCTTTCAGTTATGGCTACACCTTC. Protein sequence: CASSPDQRPPFSYGYTF.

The chain combines TRBV7-6 with TRBJ2-5, with no clear D. Germline V CDR1 and CDR2: SGHVS, FNYEAQ. The CDR3 consists of 12 residues. V was clipped by 6 bases and J by 4 bases, with 9 bases between them. The CDR3 DNA sequence: TGTGCCAGCAGTCCCGACGGAGAGACCCAGTACTTC. This encodes CASSPDGETQYF.

On this clonotype: Its ends do not fully match the called genes, so a read error is possible. The chain carries TRBV6-1 and TRBJ2-3, with TRBD2 matching 7 bases. This CDR3 has 15 residues. Germline V CDR1 and CDR2: MNHNS, SASEGT. For the CDR3, the DNA is TGTGTCAGCAGTCCCCAGGGACTACGGACAGATACGCAGTATTTT. As protein: CVSSPQGLRTDTQYF.

This clonotype showed up just a few times. The chain is built from TRBV7-9 and TRBJ1-5; 7 bases align to TRBD1. Trimming took 5 bases from V and 5 from J; bases not matched to a gene: 6. Germline CDR1 reads SEHNR; CDR2 reads FQNEAQ (reference sequence). This CDR3 has 14 residues. The CDR3 nucleotides are TGTGCCAGCAGCATACAGGGGCCCGATCAGCCCCAGCATTTT. It specifies CASSIQGPDQPQHF.

This clonotype showed up just a few times. Since a much larger clone is just one base distant, this may be a read error. The chain uses TRBV27 and TRBJ1-6; possibly TRBD1 for D (5 bases). V was shortened by 2 bases and J by 0 bases, with 8 bases between the two germline ends. The CDR3 totals 16 residues. The germline CDR1 and CDR2 sequences are MNHEY and SMNVEV (reference sequence). CDR3 amino acids: CASSLKGSSYNSPLHF. DNA of the CDR3: TGTGCCAGCAGTTTAAAGGGGAGCTCCTATAATTCACCCCTCCACTTT.

This clonotype has only a few counts. The J gene is TRBJ1-5, the V gene TRBV7-9; 9 positions match TRBD1. V trimming: 5 bases; J trimming: 6 bases; junction bases outside the gene matches: 5. CDR1 is SEHNR and CDR2 is FQNEAQ in the germline V gene (reference sequence). This CDR3 region has 14 residues. In DNA form, the CDR3 reads TGTGCCAGCAGCCCCTCGGACAGGGGTCAGCCCCAGCATTTT. This translates into CASSPSDRGQPQHF.

The chain is built from TRBV19 and TRBJ2-1, with a weak D call TRBD2 (6 bases). V shed 8 bases and J shed 9 bases, with 17 bases lying between them. Germline CDR1 and CDR2: LNHDA and SQIVND (reference sequence). The length of the CDR3 is 13 residues. CDR3 DNA sequence: TGTGCCAGTTCGGACTACCGTACCGCTGAGCAGTTCTTC. Its translation: CASSDYRTAEQFF. The full variable domain, rest sourced from reference TRBV19 and TRBJ2-1, is DGGITQSPKYLFRKEGQNVTLSCEQNLNHDAMYWYRQDPGQGLRLIYYSQIVNDFQKGDIAEGYSVSREKKESFPLTVTSAQKNPTAFYLCASSDYRTAEQFFGPGTRLTVL.

This clonotype was recorded a few times. The chain has TRBV27 and TRBJ2-7; 10 positions agree with TRBD1. CDR1 is MNHEY and CDR2 is SMNVEV in the germline V gene (reference sequence). The CDR3 is 14 amino acids. V shed 5 bases, J shed 6 bases, and the junction held 7 bases outside the gene matches. CDR3 region: CASSLGTGDTEQYV. CDR3 bases: TGTGCCAGCAGTCTCGGGACAGGGGACACCGAGCAGTACGTC.

This clonotype was found a few times. The rearrangement links TRBV5-6 to TRBJ1-2; 9 bases fit TRBD1. The germline V gene encodes CDR1 SGHDT and CDR2 YYEEEE. The CDR3 spans 14 residues. Germline trimming cut 0 bases from V and 7 bases from J; bases unmatched to any gene: 4. The CDR3 DNA sequence: TGTGCCAGCAGCTTGGCAGGGACAGGGTCTGGCTACACCTTC. Its translation is CASSLAGTGSGYTF.

The J gene is TRBJ2-2, the V gene TRBV7-2; 7 nucleotides match TRBD1. This CDR3 has 16 residues. Germline V gene sequence: CDR1 SGHTA, CDR2 FQGNSA. V lost 1 base to trimming and J lost 5 bases; unmatched junction nucleotides: 7. CDR3 coding DNA: TGTGCCAGCAGCTTAGAAGACAGGGTCAAGACCGGGGAGCTGTTTTTT. Its protein product is CASSLEDRVKTGELFF.

This clonotype was counted ten times or more. The chain is built from TRBV7-8 and TRBJ2-1, with 10 bases identical to TRBD1. The CDR3 runs 21 residues. The junction had 18 bases not matched to a gene; V was cut back by 4 bases and J by 0 bases. The germline V gene has CDR1 SGHVS and CDR2 FQNEAQ. CDR3 DNA: TGTGCCAGCAGCTGGGTGCTCGGGACAGGGGTGGTCGGGGGCTCCTACAATGAGCAGTTCTTC. As protein: CASSWVLGTGVVGGSYNEQFF.

This clonotype was counted between two and nine times. The chain's CDR3 is CASSSRGGGYMNTQYF. The CDR3 DNA follows: TGTGCCAGCAGTTCCCGGGGCGGGGGGTATATGAATACGCAGTATTTT. The V gene is TRBV28, the J gene TRBJ2-3; 8 bases align to TRBD2. The CDR3 is made up of 16 amino acids. Germline V CDR1 and CDR2: MDHEN, SYDVKM. V trimming: 4 bases; J trimming: 7 bases; junction bases outside the gene matches: 13.

V gene TRBV19 combines with J gene TRBJ2-3; 8 bases line up with TRBD2. The CDR3 runs to 15 residues. V was pared by 2 bases and J by 5 bases, with 6 bases of the junction left unmatched. In germline, CDR1 is LNHDA, CDR2 SQIVND (reference sequence). The chain's CDR3 is CASSITGGAIDTQYF. CDR3 nucleotide sequence: TGTGCCAGTAGTATAACGGGGGGGGCCATAGATACGCAGTATTTT.

This clonotype appeared many times. This chain uses TRBV6-5 with TRBJ1-5; D is possibly TRBD1 (5 bases). This CDR3 has 15 residues. V was pared by 0 bases and J by 10 bases, with 16 bases between. Germline CDR1 is MNHEY and CDR2 is SVGAGI. In DNA, the CDR3 is TGTGCCAGCAGTTACTCCTCGCAGGGCACGGCCCCCCAGCATTTT. It yields the protein CASSYSSQGTAPQHF.

This clonotype was seen more than once but under ten times. The V gene is TRBV28, the J gene TRBJ2-1, with a possible D match to TRBD2 (6 bases). The CDR3 is made up of 15 amino acids. The germline gives CDR1 MDHEN, CDR2 SYDVKM. V lost 0 bases to trimming and J lost 4 bases, with 10 bases between them. The CDR3 DNA sequence: TGTGCCAGCAGTTTATGGCGGGGTTATTACAATGAGCAGTTCTTC. Translating gives CASSLWRGYYNEQFF.

This clonotype has more than one count but fewer than ten. This chain connects TRBV7-6 to TRBJ1-1; the match to TRBD1 covers 8 bases. V dropped 5 bases and J dropped 5; count of bases not matched to a gene: 13. The V gene's germline CDR1 is SGHVS and CDR2 FNYEAQ. The CDR3 extends over 16 amino acids. The CDR3 reads CASSAYFDRGETEAFF. The DNA of the CDR3 is TGTGCCAGCAGCGCCTACTTTGACAGGGGAGAGACTGAAGCTTTCTTT.

The rearrangement joins TRBV6-6 to TRBJ2-5; D uncertain. Germline V gene data show CDR1 as MNHNY and CDR2 as SVGAGI (reference sequence). V was cut by 0 bases and J by 5 bases, with 16 bases left in between. There are 16 residues in the CDR3. CDR3 sequence (DNA): TGTGCCAGCAGTTACTCTCAATCGACTCCCCGGGAGACCCAGTACTTC. It encodes CASSYSQSTPRETQYF.

This clonotype has a count of ten or more. The rearrangement links TRBV7-2 to TRBJ2-3; 7 bases agree with TRBD1. The CDR3 is 18 amino acids. Per the germline V gene, CDR1 is SGHTA and CDR2 is FQGNSA. Trimming removed 0 bases from V and 2 bases from J; junction bases left unmatched: 11. CDR3 region: CASSLASGTTGPTDTQYF. CDR3 coding DNA: TGTGCCAGCAGCTTAGCTTCGGGAACGACAGGGCCCACAGATACGCAGTATTTT.

This clonotype was found once. This chain links TRBV7-9 with TRBJ2-1; the D is unclear. The CDR3 is 13 residues long. Germline lookup yields CDR1 SEHNR and CDR2 FQNEAQ (reference sequence). Trimming cost V 2 bases and J 13 bases, with 15 bases left between them. The CDR3 DNA sequence: TGTGCCAGCAGCTTAATGGTTGGGTCGGACCAGTTCTTC. It specifies CASSLMVGSDQFF.

The chain couples TRBV6-5 to TRBJ1-1; D might be TRBD1 (5 bases). Germline lookup yields CDR1 MNHEY and CDR2 SVGAGI. There are 12 residues in the CDR3. V lost 8 bases, J lost 4 bases, and 11 bases lay in between. CDR3 sequence (DNA): TGTGCCAGCTTCAAGACAGTCACTGAAGCTTTCTTT. Its translation: CASFKTVTEAFF.

The chain joins TRBV6-1 to TRBJ1-4; no firm D call. The CDR3 is 12 amino acids. The V gene lost 6 bases and the J gene lost 14 bases, with 16 bases spanning the gap. Germline-derived CDR1 and CDR2 are MNHNS and SASEGT. CDR3 nucleotides: TGTGCCAGCAGCACGTGGGGATATGGGCTGTTTTTT. Amino acid sequence: CASSTWGYGLFF.

This clonotype was observed many times. The rearrangement joins TRBV6-2 or TRBV6-3 to TRBJ2-1; no clear D. Per germline, CDR1 MNHEY and CDR2 SVGEGT. Trimming removed 4 bases at V and 4 bases at J, with 14 bases between. The CDR3 runs 15 residues. CDR3 bases: TGTGCCAGCAGTTCGCCCAGGACCTTGTACAATGAGCAGTTCTTC. Amino acids: CASSSPRTLYNEQFF.

V gene TRBV25-1 combines with J gene TRBJ1-2, with D hard to call. The CDR3 is made up of 14 amino acids. V was cut by 1 base and J by 4 bases, with 10 bases left in between. CDR1 is MGHDK and CDR2 is SYGVNS in the germline V gene. CDR3 protein: CASSEWEATYGYTF. CDR3 DNA sequence: TGTGCCAGCAGTGAATGGGAAGCCACCTATGGCTACACCTTC.